This T cell receptor beta chain was sequenced in a study of blood T cell repertoires in COVID-19. In the original processing: Amplification of reference gene primers was used by the study to estimate nucleated cell counts. The data were produced by immunoSEQ multiplex PCR, yet TCRdb's version contains in-frame clones alone and is incomplete. The V and J calls and clone size were taken over from that table, and D and trimming were inferred from the DNA. The sample includes over 200,000 clones, around nine tenths of them seen just once. The germline V gene encodes CDR1 SGDLS and CDR2 YYNGEE. With V trimmed by 4 bases and J by 6 bases, 6 bases remained unmatched. This CDR3 is built from 14 residues.

The chain combines TRBV9 with TRBJ2-2; 7 bases match TRBD2. This receptor was obtained from a woman aged 18-29 years who had recovered from COVID-19. Sequencing input: peripheral blood. The CDR3 region has the DNA TGTGCCAGCAGCAACTTAGGACTAGCCGGGGAGCTGTTTTTT. It encodes CASSNLGLAGELFF.